A single count supports the clone carrying this T cell receptor (beta chain). The J segment lost 0 bases and the V segment lost 4 bases, leaving 6 bases of the junction unmatched. The length of the CDR3 is 16 residues. Germline V CDR1 and CDR2: SGHRS, YFSETQ. This sample is drawn from a study of blood T cell repertoires in COVID-19. Study summary: Samples of COVID-19 (acute and convalescent) were obtained from the United States, Italy and Spain. T cells, B-cell-depleted T cells, or PBMCs supplied cDNA or gDNA.

Original processing notes: From reference gene primer amplification, estimates of nucleated cell counts were derived. Some clones are missing from TCRdb's copy, which holds only in-frame ones; the method was immunoSEQ multiplex PCR. Clone size and V and J calls were adopted from that table, with D and trimming inferred from the DNA. The sample holds fewer than 40,000 clones; roughly 78% are singletons and the top ten take approximately 30%. The sequence was collected from a man between 60 and 75 years old with acute or convalescent COVID-19. The specimen was peripheral blood. This chain connects TRBV5-1 to TRBJ2-1; 8 nucleotides agree with TRBD2. CDR3 bases: TGCGCCAGCAGCCCCGGCGGGGGGAGCTCCTACAATGAGCAGTTCTTC. Amino acid sequence: CASSPGGGSSYNEQFF.